The present T cell receptor (beta chain) was sequenced within a study of beta chain features in type 1 diabetes. The V and J ends lost 2 bases and 0 bases, in that order; junction bases with no gene match: 6. This CDR3 has 17 amino acids. Germline V gene data show CDR1 as SGHTA and CDR2 as FQGTGA. The investigators reverse transcribed all of the isolated RNA, so they sequenced expressed TCRB transcripts. Method: immunoSEQ multiplex PCR; TCRdb's copy keeps in-frame clones and lacks some. The sample lists roughly 230,000 clones, over 8.5% occurring once. This TCR was sampled from a woman younger than 30 in good health. The source material was naive CD4+ T cells from blood. The chain is built from TRBV7-3 and TRBJ1-1; 10 positions match TRBD1. The CDR3 DNA follows: TGTGCCAGCAGCTTACTAGGGACAGGGGTTCTGAACACTGAAGCTTTCTTT. It translates to CASSLLGTGVLNTEAFF.